This TCR beta chain came from a study of cytomegalovirus exposure and HLA in healthy donors. The PCR ran on 60 Vbeta and 13 Jbeta primers. In the original processing: As a later analysis found, there were 82 million or so unique TCR beta chains, of which roughly 11 million were shared. Clones were read by immunoSEQ multiplex PCR, and TCRdb kept only the in-frame ones, dropping some. The V and J calls and clone size are taken from that table; D and trimming were inferred from the DNA. The sample has roughly 150,000 clones, roughly 83% seen once. The CDR3 runs 15 residues. V was pared by 8 bases and J by 2 bases, with 18 bases between. Germline CDR1 is SGHTA and CDR2 is FQGNSA.

This receptor was taken from a woman younger than 30 in good health and CMV-seronegative. V gene TRBV7-2 combines with J gene TRBJ1-1, with D unresolved. Sequenced sample: PBMCs. The CDR3 DNA reads TGTGCCAGCTCATTGGGAGGATTGATAAACACTGAAGCTTTCTTT. Translating it yields CASSLGGLINTEAFF.